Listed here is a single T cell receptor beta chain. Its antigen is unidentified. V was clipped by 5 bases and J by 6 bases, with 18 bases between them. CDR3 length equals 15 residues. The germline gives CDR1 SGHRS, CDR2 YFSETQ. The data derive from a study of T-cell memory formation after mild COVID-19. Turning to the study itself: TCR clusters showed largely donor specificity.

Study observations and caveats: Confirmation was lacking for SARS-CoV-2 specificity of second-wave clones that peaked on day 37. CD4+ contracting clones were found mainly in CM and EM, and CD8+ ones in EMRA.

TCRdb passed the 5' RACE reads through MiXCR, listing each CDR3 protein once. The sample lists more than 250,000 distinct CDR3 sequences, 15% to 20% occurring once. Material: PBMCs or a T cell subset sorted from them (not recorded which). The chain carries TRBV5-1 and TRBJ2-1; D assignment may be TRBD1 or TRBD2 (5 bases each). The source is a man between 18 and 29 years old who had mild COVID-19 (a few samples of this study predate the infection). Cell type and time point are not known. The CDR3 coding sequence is TGCGCCAGCAGTCCCGGCCGGGACGAAGGCAATGAGCAGTTCTTC. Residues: CASSPGRDEGNEQFF.